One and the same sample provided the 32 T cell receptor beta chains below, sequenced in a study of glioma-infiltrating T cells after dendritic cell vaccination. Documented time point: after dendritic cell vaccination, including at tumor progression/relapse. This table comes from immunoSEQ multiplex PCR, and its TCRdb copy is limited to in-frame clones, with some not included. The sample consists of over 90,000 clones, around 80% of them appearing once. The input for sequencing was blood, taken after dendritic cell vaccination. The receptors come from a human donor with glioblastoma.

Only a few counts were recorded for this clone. CDR3 loop: CASSTPVAHEQFF. Written as DNA, the CDR3 is TGTGCCAGTAGTACCCCGGTTGCCCATGAGCAGTTCTTC. The rearrangement links TRBV19 to TRBJ2-1; D is unresolved. V lost 4 bases to trimming and J lost 8 bases, with 12 bases between them. Germline loops: CDR1 LNHDA, CDR2 SQIVND (reference sequence). This CDR3 has 13 residues.

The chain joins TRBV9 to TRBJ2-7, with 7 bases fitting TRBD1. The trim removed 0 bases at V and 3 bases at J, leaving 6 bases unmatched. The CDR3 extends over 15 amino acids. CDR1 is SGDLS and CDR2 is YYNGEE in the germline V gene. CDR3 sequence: CASSVASGDSYEQYF. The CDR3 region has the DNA TGTGCCAGCAGCGTAGCATCCGGGGACAGCTACGAGCAGTACTTC.

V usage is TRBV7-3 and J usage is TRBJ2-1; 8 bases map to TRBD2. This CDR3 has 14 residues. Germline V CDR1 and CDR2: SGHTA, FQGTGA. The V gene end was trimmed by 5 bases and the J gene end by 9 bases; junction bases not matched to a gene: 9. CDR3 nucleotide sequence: TGTGCCAGCAGCGCCATCGGGACTAGTGGTGAGCAGTTCTTC. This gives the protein CASSAIGTSGEQFF.

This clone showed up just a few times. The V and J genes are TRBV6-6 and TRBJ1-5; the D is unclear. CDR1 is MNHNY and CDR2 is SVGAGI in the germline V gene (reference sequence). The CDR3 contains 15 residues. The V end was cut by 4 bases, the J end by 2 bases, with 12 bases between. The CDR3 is CASSSAFGGNQPQHF. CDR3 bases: TGTGCCAGCAGTTCCGCCTTCGGGGGCAATCAGCCCCAGCATTTT.

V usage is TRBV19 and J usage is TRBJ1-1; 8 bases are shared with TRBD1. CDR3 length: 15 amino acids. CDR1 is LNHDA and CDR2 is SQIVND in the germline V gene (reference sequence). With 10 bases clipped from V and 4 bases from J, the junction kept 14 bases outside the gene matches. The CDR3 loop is CAISNRGEGGTEAFF. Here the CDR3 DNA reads TGTGCCATTTCCAACAGGGGGGAAGGCGGCACTGAAGCTTTCTTT.

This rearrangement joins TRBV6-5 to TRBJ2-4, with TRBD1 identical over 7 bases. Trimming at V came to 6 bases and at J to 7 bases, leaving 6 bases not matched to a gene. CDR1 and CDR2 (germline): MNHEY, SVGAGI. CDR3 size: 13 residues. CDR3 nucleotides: TGTGCCAGCAGACAGACAGGGTTGAACATTCAGTACTTC. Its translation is CASRQTGLNIQYF.

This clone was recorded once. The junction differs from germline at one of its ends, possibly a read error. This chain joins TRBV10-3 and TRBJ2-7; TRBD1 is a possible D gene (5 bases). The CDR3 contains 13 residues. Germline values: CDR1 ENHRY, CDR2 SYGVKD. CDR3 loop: CATSSRGAEEQYF. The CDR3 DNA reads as TGTGCCACCAGTTCGCGTGGGGCCGAGGAGCAGTACTTC.

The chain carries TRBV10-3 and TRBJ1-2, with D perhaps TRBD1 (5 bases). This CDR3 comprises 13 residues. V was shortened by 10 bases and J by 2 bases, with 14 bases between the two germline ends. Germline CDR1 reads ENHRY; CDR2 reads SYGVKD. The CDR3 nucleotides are TGTGCCACAGGACAAGAGCCGAACTATGGCTACACCTTC. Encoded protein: CATGQEPNYGYTF.

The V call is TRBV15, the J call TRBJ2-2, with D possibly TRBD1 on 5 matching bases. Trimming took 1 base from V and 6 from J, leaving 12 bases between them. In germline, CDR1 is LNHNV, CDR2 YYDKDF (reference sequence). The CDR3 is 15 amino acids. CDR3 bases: TGTGCCACCAGCAGAGGGGGCGGCGAGGCCGGGGAGCTGTTTTTT. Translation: CATSRGGGEAGELFF.

Written as DNA, the CDR3 is TGTGCCAGCAGGGCGAGGGACATAAAAAACATTCAGTACTTC. Translating gives CASRARDIKNIQYF. V and J are TRBV6-1 and TRBJ2-4, with D tentatively TRBD1 (6 bases). The CDR3 contains 14 residues. Germline values: CDR1 MNHNS, CDR2 SASEGT. Trimming stripped 6 bases from V and 4 bases from J, with 13 bases between.

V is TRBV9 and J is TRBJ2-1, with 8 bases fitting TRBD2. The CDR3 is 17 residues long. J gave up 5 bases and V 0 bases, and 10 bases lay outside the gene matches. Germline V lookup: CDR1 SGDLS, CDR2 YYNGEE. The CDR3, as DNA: TGTGCCAGCAGCGTAGACGGGGGACTAGGACCCCACAATGAGCAGTTCTTC. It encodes CASSVDGGLGPHNEQFF.

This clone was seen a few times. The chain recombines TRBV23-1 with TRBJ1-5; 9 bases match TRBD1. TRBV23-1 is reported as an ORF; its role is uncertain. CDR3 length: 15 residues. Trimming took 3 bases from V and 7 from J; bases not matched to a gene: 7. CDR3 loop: CASSQTDRGDQPQHF. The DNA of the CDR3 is TGCGCCAGCAGTCAGACGGACAGGGGAGACCAGCCCCAGCATTTT.

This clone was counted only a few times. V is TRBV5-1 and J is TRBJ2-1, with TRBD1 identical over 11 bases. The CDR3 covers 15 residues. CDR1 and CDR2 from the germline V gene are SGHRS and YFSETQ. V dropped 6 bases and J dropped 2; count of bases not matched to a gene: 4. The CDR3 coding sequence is TGCGCCAGCAACCCGGGACAGGGGGCCTACAATGAGCAGTTCTTC. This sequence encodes CASNPGQGAYNEQFF. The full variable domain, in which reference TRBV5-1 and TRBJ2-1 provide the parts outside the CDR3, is KAGVTQTPRYLIKTRGQQVTLSCSPISGHRSVSWYQQTPGQGLQFLFEYFSETQRNKGNFPGRFSGRQFSNSRSEMNVSTLELGDSALYLCASNPGQGAYNEQFFGPGTRLTVL.

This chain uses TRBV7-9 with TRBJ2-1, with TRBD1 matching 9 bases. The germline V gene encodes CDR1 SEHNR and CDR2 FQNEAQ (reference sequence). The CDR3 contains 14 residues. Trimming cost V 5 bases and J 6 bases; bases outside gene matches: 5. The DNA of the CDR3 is TGTGCCAGCAGCCGGGACAGGGATATCAATGAGCAGTTCTTC. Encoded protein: CASSRDRDINEQFF. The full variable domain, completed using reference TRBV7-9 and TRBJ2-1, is DTGVSQNPRHKITKRGQNVTFRCDPISEHNRLYWYRQTLGQGPEFLTYFQNEAQLEKSRLLSDRFSAERPKGSFSTLEIQRTEQGDSAMYLCASSRDRDINEQFFGPGTRLTVL.

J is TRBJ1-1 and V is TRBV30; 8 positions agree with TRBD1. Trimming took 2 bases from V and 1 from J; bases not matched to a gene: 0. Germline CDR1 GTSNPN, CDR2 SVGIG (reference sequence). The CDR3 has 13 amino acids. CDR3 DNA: TGTGCCTGGAGTACAGGGGGGAACACTGAAGCTTTCTTT. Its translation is CAWSTGGNTEAFF.

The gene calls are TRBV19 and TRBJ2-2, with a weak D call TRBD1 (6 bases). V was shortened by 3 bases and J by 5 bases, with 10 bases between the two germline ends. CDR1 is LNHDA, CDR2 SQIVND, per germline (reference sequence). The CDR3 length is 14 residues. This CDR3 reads CASSIGGKTGELFF. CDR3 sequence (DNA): TGTGCCAGTAGTATTGGGGGCAAAACCGGGGAGCTGTTTTTT.

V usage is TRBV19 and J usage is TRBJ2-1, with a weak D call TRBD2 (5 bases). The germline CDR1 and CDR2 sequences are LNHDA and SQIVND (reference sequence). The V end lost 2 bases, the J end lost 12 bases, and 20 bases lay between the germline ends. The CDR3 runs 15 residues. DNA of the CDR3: TGTGCCAGTAGTATAACCGTTTCCCCCCTCGGAGGGCAGTTCTTC. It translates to CASSITVSPLGGQFF.

This CDR3 is CASSVGLQETQYF. CDR3 in DNA: TGTGCCAGCAGCGTCGGACTACAAGAGACCCAGTACTTC. The V and J genes are TRBV9 and TRBJ2-5, with a tentative D call TRBD2 (6 bases). The CDR3 extends over 13 amino acids. CDR1 and CDR2 (germline): SGDLS, YYNGEE. Trimming left V 2 bases short and J 2 bases short, with 7 bases between.

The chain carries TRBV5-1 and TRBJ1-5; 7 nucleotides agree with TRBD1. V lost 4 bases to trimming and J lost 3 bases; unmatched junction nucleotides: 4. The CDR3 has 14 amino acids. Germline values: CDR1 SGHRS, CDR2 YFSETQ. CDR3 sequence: CASSVGGPNQPQHF. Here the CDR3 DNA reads TGCGCCAGCAGCGTAGGGGGCCCCAATCAGCCCCAGCATTTT.

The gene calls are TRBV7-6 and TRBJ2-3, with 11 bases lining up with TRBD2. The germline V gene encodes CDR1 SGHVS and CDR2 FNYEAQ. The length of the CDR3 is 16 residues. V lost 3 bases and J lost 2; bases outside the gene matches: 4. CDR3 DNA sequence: TGTGCCAGCAGCTTGGGGGGACTAGCGGCCACAGATACGCAGTATTTT. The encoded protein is CASSLGGLAATDTQYF.

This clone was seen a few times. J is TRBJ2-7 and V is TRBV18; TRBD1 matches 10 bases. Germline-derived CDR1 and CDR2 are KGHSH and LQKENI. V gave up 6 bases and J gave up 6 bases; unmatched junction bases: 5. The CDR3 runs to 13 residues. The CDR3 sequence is CASSGTGALEQYF. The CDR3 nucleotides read TGTGCCAGCTCCGGGACAGGGGCTCTCGAGCAGTACTTC.

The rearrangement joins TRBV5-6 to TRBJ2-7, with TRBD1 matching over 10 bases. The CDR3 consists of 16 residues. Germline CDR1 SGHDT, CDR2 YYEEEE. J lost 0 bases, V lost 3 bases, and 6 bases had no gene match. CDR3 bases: TGTGCCAGCAGCTCCCTAGGGACAGGGGTCTCCTACGAGCAGTACTTC. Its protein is CASSSLGTGVSYEQYF.

CDR3 loop: CASSFDRDTEAFF. Written as DNA, the CDR3 is TGTGCCAGCAGCTTTGACAGAGACACTGAAGCTTTCTTT. The chain is built from TRBV5-6 and TRBJ1-1, with D possibly matching TRBD1 (5 bases). This CDR3 is 13 amino acids long. The germline gives CDR1 SGHDT, CDR2 YYEEEE. Trimming pared 2 bases from V and 3 bases from J, leaving 8 bases between.

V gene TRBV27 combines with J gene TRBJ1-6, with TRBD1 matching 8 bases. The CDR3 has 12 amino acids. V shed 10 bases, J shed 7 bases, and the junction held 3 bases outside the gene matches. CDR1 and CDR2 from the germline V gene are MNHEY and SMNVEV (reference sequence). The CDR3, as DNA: TGTGCCACGGGGACAGGAAATTCACCCCTCCACTTT. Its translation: CATGTGNSPLHF.

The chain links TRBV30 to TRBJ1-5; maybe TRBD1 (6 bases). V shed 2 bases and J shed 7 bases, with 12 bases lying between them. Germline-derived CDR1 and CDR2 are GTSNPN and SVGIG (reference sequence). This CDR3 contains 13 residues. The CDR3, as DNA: TGTGCCTGGAGTCCATCAGGGGACCAGCCCCAGCATTTT. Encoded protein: CAWSPSGDQPQHF. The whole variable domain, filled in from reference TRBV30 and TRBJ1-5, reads SQTIHQWPATLVQPVGSPLSLECTVEGTSNPNLYWYRQAAGRGLQLLFYSVGIGQISSEVPQNLSASRPQDRQFILSSKKLLLSDSGFYLCAWSPSGDQPQHFGDGTRLSIL.

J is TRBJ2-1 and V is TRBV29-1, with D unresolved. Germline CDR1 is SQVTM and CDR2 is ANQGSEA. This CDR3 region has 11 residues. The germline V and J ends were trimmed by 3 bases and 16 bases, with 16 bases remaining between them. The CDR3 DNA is TGCAGCGTTGATAGATCGGAGCCGCGCTTCTTC. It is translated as CSVDRSEPRFF.

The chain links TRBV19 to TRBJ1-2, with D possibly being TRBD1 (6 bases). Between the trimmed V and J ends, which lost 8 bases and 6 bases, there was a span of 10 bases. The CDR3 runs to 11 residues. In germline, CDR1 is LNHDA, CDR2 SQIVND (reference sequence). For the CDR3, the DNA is TGTGCCAGTCAGGGGTGGGATGGCTACACCTTC. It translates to CASQGWDGYTF. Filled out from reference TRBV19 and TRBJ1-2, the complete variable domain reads DGGITQSPKYLFRKEGQNVTLSCEQNLNHDAMYWYRQDPGQGLRLIYYSQIVNDFQKGDIAEGYSVSREKKESFPLTVTSAQKNPTAFYLCASQGWDGYTFGSGTRLTVV.

The CDR3 is CASSLTGTSGLPYNEQFF. As DNA, the CDR3 is TGTGCCAGCAGTCTGACCGGGACTAGCGGGTTGCCCTACAATGAGCAGTTCTTC. J is TRBJ2-1 and V is TRBV27; 12 bases match TRBD2. Germline CDR1 and CDR2: MNHEY and SMNVEV (reference sequence). The CDR3 has 18 residues. J gave up 2 bases and V 5 bases, and 10 bases lay outside the gene matches.

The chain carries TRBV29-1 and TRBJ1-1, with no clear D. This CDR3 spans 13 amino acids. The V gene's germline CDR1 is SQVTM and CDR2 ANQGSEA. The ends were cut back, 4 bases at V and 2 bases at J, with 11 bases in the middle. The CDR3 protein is CSVGSYTNTEAFF. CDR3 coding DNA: TGCAGCGTTGGGTCGTACACAAACACTGAAGCTTTCTTT.

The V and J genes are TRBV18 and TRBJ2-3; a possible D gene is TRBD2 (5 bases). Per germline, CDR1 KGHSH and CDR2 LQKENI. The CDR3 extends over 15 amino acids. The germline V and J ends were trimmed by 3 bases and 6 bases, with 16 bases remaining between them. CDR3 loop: CASSPVTGLGDTQYF. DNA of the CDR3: TGTGCCAGCTCACCGGTGACGGGGTTGGGGGATACGCAGTATTTT.

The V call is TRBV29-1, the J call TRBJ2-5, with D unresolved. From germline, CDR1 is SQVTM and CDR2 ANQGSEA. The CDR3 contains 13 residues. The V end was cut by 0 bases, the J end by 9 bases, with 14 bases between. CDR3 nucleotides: TGCAGCGTTGAAGATCAAGATGGCTTGCCCCAGTACTTC. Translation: CSVEDQDGLPQYF.

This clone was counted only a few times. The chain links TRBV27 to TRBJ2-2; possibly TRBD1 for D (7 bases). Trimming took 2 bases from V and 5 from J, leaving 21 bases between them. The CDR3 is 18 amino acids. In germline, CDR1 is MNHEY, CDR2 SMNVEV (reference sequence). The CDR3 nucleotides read TGTGCCAGCAGTTTACATTGGACGGCAGGGGGGAGTACCGGGGAGCTGTTTTTT. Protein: CASSLHWTAGGSTGELFF.